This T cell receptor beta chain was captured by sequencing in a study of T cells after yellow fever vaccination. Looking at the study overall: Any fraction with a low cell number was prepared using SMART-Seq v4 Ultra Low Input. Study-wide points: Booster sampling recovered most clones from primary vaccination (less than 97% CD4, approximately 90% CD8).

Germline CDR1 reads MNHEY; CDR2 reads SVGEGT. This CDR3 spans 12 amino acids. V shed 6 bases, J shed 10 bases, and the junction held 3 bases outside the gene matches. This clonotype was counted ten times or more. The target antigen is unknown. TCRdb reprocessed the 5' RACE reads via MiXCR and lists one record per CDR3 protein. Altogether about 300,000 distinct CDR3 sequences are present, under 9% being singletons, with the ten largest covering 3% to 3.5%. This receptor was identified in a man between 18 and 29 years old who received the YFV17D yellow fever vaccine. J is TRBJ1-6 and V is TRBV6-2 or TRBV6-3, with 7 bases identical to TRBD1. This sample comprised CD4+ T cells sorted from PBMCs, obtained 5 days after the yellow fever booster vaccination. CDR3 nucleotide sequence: TGTGCCAGCAGAAGGGACAGCTCACCCCTCCACTTT. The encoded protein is CASRRDSSPLHF.